Detailed here is one T cell receptor (beta chain). These data originate in a study of blood T cell repertoires in COVID-19. Libraries were prepared by immunoSEQ multiplex PCR; TCRdb keeps only in-frame clonotypes and omits some of them. The table records some 96,000 clones, around 78% of them present only once. The CDR3 consists of 16 residues. In germline, CDR1 is WNHNN, CDR2 SYGVQD (reference sequence). Trimming stripped 8 bases from V and 7 bases from J, with 27 bases between. The sequence came from a human donor in a cohort sampled during active COVID-19. The specimen was peripheral blood. The chain employs TRBV10-1 and TRBJ2-7; D is possibly TRBD2 (6 bases). The CDR3 sequence: CASPVTGLPGIWEQYF. The CDR3 DNA sequence: TGCGCCAGCCCAGTGACGGGACTCCCAGGGATTTGGGAGCAGTACTTC.